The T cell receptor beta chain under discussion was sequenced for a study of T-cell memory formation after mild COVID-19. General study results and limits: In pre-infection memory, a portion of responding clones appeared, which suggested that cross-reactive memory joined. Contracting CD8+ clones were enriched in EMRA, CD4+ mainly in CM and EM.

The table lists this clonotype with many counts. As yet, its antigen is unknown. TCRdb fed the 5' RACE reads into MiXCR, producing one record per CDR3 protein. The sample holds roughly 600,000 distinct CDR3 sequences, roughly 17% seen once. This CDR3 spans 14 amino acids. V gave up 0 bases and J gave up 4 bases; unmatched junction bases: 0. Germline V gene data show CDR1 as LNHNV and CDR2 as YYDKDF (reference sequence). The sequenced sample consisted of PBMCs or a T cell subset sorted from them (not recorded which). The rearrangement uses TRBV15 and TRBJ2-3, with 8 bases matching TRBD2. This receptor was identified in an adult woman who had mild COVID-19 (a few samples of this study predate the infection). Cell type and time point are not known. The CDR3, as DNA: TGTGCCACCAGCAGAGAACTAGCGGCAGATACGCAGTATTTT. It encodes CATSRELAADTQYF.